The 9 T cell receptor beta chains below were found in one sample sequenced in a study of cytomegalovirus exposure and HLA in healthy donors. PCR employed 60 Vbeta and 13 Jbeta primers. Profiling relied on immunoSEQ multiplex PCR, and the TCRdb table lists in-frame clones only, not all of them. Here the sample spans 180,000 or so clones, roughly 85% being singletons. Sequencing input: PBMCs. These receptors all come from a male donor in good health and CMV-seronegative.

The chain carries TRBV16 and TRBJ1-1; maybe TRBD1 (6 bases). The CDR3 totals 15 residues. Trimming removed 0 bases from V and 1 base from J, with 9 bases in between. CDR1 KGHSY and CDR2 FQNENV come from the germline V gene. Here the CDR3 DNA reads TGTGCCAGCAGCCAATCGAGAGGGGGGAACACTGAAGCTTTCTTT. Translating it yields CASSQSRGGNTEAFF. Based on the CDR3 plus reference TRBV16 and TRBJ1-1, the full variable domain is GEEVAQTPKHLVRGEGQKAKLYCAPIKGHSYVFWYQQVLKNEFKFLISFQNENVFDETGMPKERFSAKCLPNSPCSLEIQATKLEDSAVYFCASSQSRGGNTEAFFGQGTRLTVV.

The chain uses TRBV28 and TRBJ1-2; D might be TRBD1 (5 bases). Trimming stripped 2 bases from V and 13 bases from J, with 14 bases between. The CDR3 totals 12 residues. Germline values: CDR1 MDHEN, CDR2 SYDVKM. Written as DNA, the CDR3 is TGTGCCAGCAGTTTACGACAGACGGCGCCCACCTTC. Translation: CASSLRQTAPTF.

The chain joins TRBV4-2 to TRBJ1-5, with unresolved D. V dropped 1 base and J dropped 4 bases, with 14 bases sitting between them. The CDR3 has 16 residues. Germline loops: CDR1 LGHNA, CDR2 YNFKEQ. The CDR3 DNA follows: TGTGCCAGCAGCCAAGTGTCCTCCCCTATTAATCAGCCCCAGCATTTT. This sequence encodes CASSQVSSPINQPQHF.

This chain uses TRBV7-3 with TRBJ2-1; D uncertain. This CDR3 comprises 13 residues. The V and J ends lost 2 bases and 9 bases respectively, with 11 bases between them. Per the germline V gene, CDR1 is SGHTA and CDR2 is FQGTGA. The CDR3 DNA reads as TGTGCCAGCAGCTTAGGCCAATCCAGTGAGCAGTTCTTC. Protein sequence: CASSLGQSSEQFF.

The V and J genes are TRBV7-8 and TRBJ2-7, with 12 bases lining up with TRBD2. Per the germline V gene, CDR1 is SGHVS and CDR2 is FQNEAQ. Trimming took 5 bases from V and 1 from J; bases not matched to a gene: 6. This CDR3 is built from 16 residues. The CDR3 reads CASSRKLAGGSYEQYF. CDR3 sequence (DNA): TGTGCCAGCAGCCGCAAGCTAGCGGGAGGGTCCTACGAGCAGTACTTC.

The chain has TRBV7-9 and TRBJ2-1, with 12 bases identical to TRBD1. This CDR3 region has 15 residues. The V gene's germline CDR1 is SEHNR and CDR2 FQNEAQ (reference sequence). The trim removed 5 bases at V and 7 bases at J, leaving 6 bases unmatched. This CDR3 is CASSSRDRGRNEQFF. CDR3 nucleotide sequence: TGTGCCAGCAGCAGCCGGGACAGGGGGCGAAATGAGCAGTTCTTC.

V is TRBV6-4 and J is TRBJ1-6, with D possibly TRBD1 on 6 matching bases. The V end lost 3 bases, the J end lost 0 bases, and 12 bases lay between the germline ends. CDR3 size: 17 residues. Germline V gene lookup returns CDR1 MRHNA and CDR2 SNTAGT. CDR3 residues: CASSEWGRSSYNSPLHF. DNA of the CDR3: TGTGCCAGCAGTGAATGGGGGCGAAGCTCCTATAATTCACCCCTCCACTTT.

CDR3 bases: TGTGCCAGCAGCCCTGGACAGGGGACAGATACGCAGTATTTT. This encodes CASSPGQGTDTQYF. This chain connects TRBV11-3 to TRBJ2-3; 9 bases line up with TRBD1. The CDR3 consists of 14 residues. Unmatched junction bases numbered 3, after V lost 5 bases and J lost 3 bases. The germline CDR1 and CDR2 sequences are SGHNT and YENEEA.

The V call is TRBV7-6, the J call TRBJ2-1, with TRBD2 identical over 8 bases. The V gene's germline CDR1 is SGHVS and CDR2 FNYEAQ. This CDR3 region has 15 residues. V was pared by 5 bases and J by 9 bases, with 12 bases of the junction left unmatched. The CDR3 DNA sequence: TGTGCCAGCAGCCCAACGAGGACTAGCCTGGTTGAGCAGTTCTTC. Translation gives CASSPTRTSLVEQFF.